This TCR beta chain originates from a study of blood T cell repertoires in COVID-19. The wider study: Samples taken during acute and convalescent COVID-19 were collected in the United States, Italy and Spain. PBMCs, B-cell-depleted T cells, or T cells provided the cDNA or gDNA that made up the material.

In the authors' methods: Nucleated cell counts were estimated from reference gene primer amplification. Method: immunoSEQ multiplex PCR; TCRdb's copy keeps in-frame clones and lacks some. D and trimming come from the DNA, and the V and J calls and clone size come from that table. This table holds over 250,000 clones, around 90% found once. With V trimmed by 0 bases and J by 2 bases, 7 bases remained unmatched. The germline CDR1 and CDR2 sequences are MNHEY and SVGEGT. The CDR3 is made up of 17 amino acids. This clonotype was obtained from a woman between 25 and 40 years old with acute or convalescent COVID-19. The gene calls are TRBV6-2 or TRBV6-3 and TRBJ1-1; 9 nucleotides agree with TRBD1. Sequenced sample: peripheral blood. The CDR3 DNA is TGTGCCAGCAGTTACTCCCCGGGACAGGGTTTTAACACTGAAGCTTTCTTT. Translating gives CASSYSPGQGFNTEAFF.